This T cell receptor (beta chain) was sequenced in a study of T cells in Graves' hyperthyroidism and ophthalmopathy. The study enrolled patients aged 18 to 65 with newly diagnosed hyperthyroidism of under 2 months' duration. The blood sample was taken at first hyperthyroidism diagnosis, before any ophthalmopathy symptoms. The investigators amplified TCR beta CDR3 regions from RNA transcripts. The HTBI set primed first-round TCR CDR3 RT-PCR. TCRdb recomputed calls from the multiplex PCR reads with MiXCR, one row per CDR3 protein. Of fewer than 400,000 distinct CDR3 sequences listed, 15% to 19% are singletons. This clonotype was observed at least ten times. The antigen remains unidentified. The study's findings and limits: A 13 V-J signature model discriminated ophthalmopathy versus stable hyperthyroidism. The model foresaw ophthalmopathy a median approximately 6.3 months prior to onset.

With V trimmed by 0 bases and J by 2 bases, 14 bases remained unmatched. The CDR3 covers 19 residues. CDR1 is SGHRS and CDR2 is YFSETQ in the germline V gene. Sequencing input: blood. The chain is built from TRBV5-1 and TRBJ2-3, with 8 nucleotides matching TRBD2. The sequence derives from a woman under 30 with Graves' hyperthyroidism that later progressed to Graves' ophthalmopathy. The CDR3: CASSLDGLAWGKNTDTQYF. The DNA for the CDR3 is TGCGCCAGCAGCTTGGACGGACTAGCTTGGGGGAAAAACACAGATACGCAGTATTTT.